Listed here are 28 T cell receptor beta chains from one sample, sequenced in a study of blood T cell repertoires in COVID-19 (dated by TCRdb to 2018 to 2021). The library was made by the immunoSEQ multiplex PCR assay. Held by TCRdb, this immuneACCESS table contains in-frame sequences only and omits some clones. Under half of the omission traces to an unresolved V gene where checked; the cause of the rest is unknown. The sample profile shows fewer than 140,000 clones; about three quarters of them were found once. The leading ten clones occupy 6.2% of the sample. Sequencing input: peripheral blood. The receptor source for this set is a man aged 80 or over with COVID-19, enrolled during active disease.

This clone was counted only a few times. This chain connects TRBV4-2 to TRBJ2-7; D ambiguous. The germline CDR1 and CDR2 sequences are LGHNA and YNFKEQ. V gave up 1 base and J gave up 6 bases, with 7 bases separating them. The CDR3 has 12 residues. Here the CDR3 reads CASSQGAGEQYF. CDR3 nucleotides: TGTGCCAGCAGCCAAGGGGCAGGCGAGCAGTACTTC.

The J gene is TRBJ2-5, the V gene TRBV7-9, with TRBD2 matching over 11 bases. Trimming removed 5 bases from V and 7 bases from J; junction bases left unmatched: 9. The germline gives CDR1 SEHNR, CDR2 FQNEAQ (reference sequence). This CDR3 contains 15 residues. The CDR3 bases are TGTGCCAGCAGCCGGACGACTAGCGGGAATGGGACCCAGTACTTC. Translating it yields CASSRTTSGNGTQYF. The full variable domain, with the rest looked up from reference TRBV7-9 and TRBJ2-5, is DTGVSQNPRHKITKRGQNVTFRCDPISEHNRLYWYRQTLGQGPEFLTYFQNEAQLEKSRLLSDRFSAERPKGSFSTLEIQRTEQGDSAMYLCASSRTTSGNGTQYFGPGTRLLVL.

V is TRBV7-9 and J is TRBJ2-5, with 10 bases lining up with TRBD1. V dropped 1 base and J dropped 2; count of bases not matched to a gene: 13. The CDR3 length is 19 residues. Germline CDR1 is SEHNR and CDR2 is FQNEAQ (reference sequence). CDR3 bases: TGTGCCAGCAGCTTAGGTTTCGGGACAGGGGACGTTCGGCAAGAGACCCAGTACTTC. This sequence encodes CASSLGFGTGDVRQETQYF. Combining the CDR3 with reference TRBV7-9 and TRBJ2-5 gives the whole variable domain DTGVSQNPRHKITKRGQNVTFRCDPISEHNRLYWYRQTLGQGPEFLTYFQNEAQLEKSRLLSDRFSAERPKGSFSTLEIQRTEQGDSAMYLCASSLGFGTGDVRQETQYFGPGTRLLVL.

The rearrangement links TRBV6-2 or TRBV6-3 to TRBJ2-7; D unclear. This CDR3 is 12 amino acids long. The germline gives CDR1 MNHEY, CDR2 SVGEGT. With 0 bases removed from V and 3 bases from J, the gap between germline ends came to 3 bases. The CDR3 coding sequence is TGTGCCAGCAGTTACTCCAACTACGAGCAGTACTTC. This gives the protein CASSYSNYEQYF.

This chain connects TRBV9 to TRBJ1-1; D is perhaps TRBD1 (6 bases). V was clipped by 3 bases and J by 6 bases, with 15 bases between them. The CDR3 loop spans 14 amino acids. Germline loops: CDR1 SGDLS, CDR2 YYNGEE. In nucleotides, the CDR3 is TGTGCCAGCAGCGCAGCGGGGGGCTACGCTGAAGCTTTCTTT. This translates into CASSAAGGYAEAFF.

The V call is TRBV4-2, the J call TRBJ2-7, with D uncertain. Trimming shortened V by 3 bases and J by 2 bases, and 11 bases separated the two germline ends. The CDR3 contains 14 residues. Germline V gene sequence: CDR1 LGHNA, CDR2 YNFKEQ. The CDR3 nucleotides are TGTGCCAGCAGCCAGTCTAGGTTGGCCTACGAGCAGTACTTC. It codes for CASSQSRLAYEQYF.

V gene TRBV5-1 combines with J gene TRBJ2-5; 10 bases match TRBD1. Germline CDR1 reads SGHRS; CDR2 reads YFSETQ. V lost 1 base to trimming and J lost 3 bases; unmatched junction nucleotides: 3. This CDR3 contains 15 residues. CDR3 in DNA: TGCGCCAGCAGCTTGTACGGACAGGGGGAAGAGACCCAGTACTTC. Protein: CASSLYGQGEETQYF.

The chain employs TRBV4-3 and TRBJ2-3; TRBD1 matches at 10 bases. CDR1 is LGHNA and CDR2 is YSLEER in the germline V gene. CDR3 length equals 17 residues. The ends lost 1 base at V and 6 bases at J; junction bases unmatched: 10. This CDR3 reads CASSQGRPTGGLDTQYF. The CDR3 DNA sequence: TGCGCCAGCAGCCAAGGGAGGCCGACAGGGGGCCTGGATACGCAGTATTTT.

The chain employs TRBV7-6 and TRBJ2-5; a weak D match, TRBD1 (5 bases). The CDR3 is made up of 15 amino acids. Germline V gene lookup returns CDR1 SGHVS and CDR2 FNYEAQ. The V and J ends lost 3 bases and 3 bases respectively, with 14 bases between them. The CDR3 nucleotides are TGTGCCAGCAGCTTGGGGCAGGGTGGAAAAGAGACCCAGTACTTC. This sequence encodes CASSLGQGGKETQYF.

The gene calls are TRBV15 and TRBJ1-2; D perhaps matches TRBD1 (5 bases). Trimming left V 4 bases short and J 6 bases short, with 18 bases between. Germline V CDR1 and CDR2: LNHNV, YYDKDF (reference sequence). This CDR3 comprises 15 residues. The CDR3 bases are TGTGCCACCAGCAAGGGGAGGGAGGGGACCCATGGCTACACCTTC. Its protein is CATSKGREGTHGYTF.

The chain links TRBV5-6 to TRBJ2-7, with 9 bases lining up with TRBD2. The germline V gene encodes CDR1 SGHDT and CDR2 YYEEEE. The CDR3 is made up of 15 amino acids. With 0 bases clipped from V and 2 bases from J, the junction kept 3 bases outside the gene matches. In DNA form, the CDR3 reads TGTGCCAGCAGCTTGGGACTAGCGGCCACCTACGAGCAGTACTTC. This translates into CASSLGLAATYEQYF.

The rearrangement uses TRBV27 and TRBJ2-7; 7 bases fit TRBD2. This CDR3 spans 15 amino acids. V shed 2 bases, J shed 6 bases, and the junction held 10 bases outside the gene matches. CDR1 is MNHEY, CDR2 SMNVEV, per germline (reference sequence). CDR3: CASSLAPSGPSEQYF. The CDR3 bases are TGTGCCAGCAGTTTAGCCCCTAGCGGTCCCTCCGAGCAGTACTTC.

This clone was recorded once. The genes are TRBV6-6 and TRBJ1-5, with D possibly matching TRBD1 (6 bases). Germline values: CDR1 MNHNY, CDR2 SVGAGI (reference sequence). The V gene lost 4 bases and the J gene lost 6 bases, with 13 bases spanning the gap. This CDR3 comprises 14 residues. The CDR3 loop reads CASSSTGRSQPQHF. In DNA, the CDR3 is TGTGCCAGCAGTTCTACAGGGAGAAGTCAGCCCCAGCATTTT.

This clone came up once. The chain links TRBV6-5 to TRBJ1-2; TRBD1 aligns across 9 bases. Losses at the gene ends were 6 bases for V and 2 bases for J; bases not matched to a gene: 4. The germline V gene encodes CDR1 MNHEY and CDR2 SVGAGI. The CDR3 runs to 14 residues. This CDR3 reads CASRDGTGNYGYTF. The CDR3 nucleotides are TGTGCCAGCAGGGACGGGACAGGGAACTATGGCTACACCTTC.

J is TRBJ2-5 and V is TRBV7-2, with D possibly being TRBD2 (5 bases). The CDR3 loop spans 17 amino acids. V was clipped by 5 bases and J by 0 bases, with 19 bases between them. Germline V gene data show CDR1 as SGHTA and CDR2 as FQGNSA. Written as DNA, the CDR3 is TGTGCCAGCAGCCAAGGGCCGCGGGCCGCGTACCAAGAGACCCAGTACTTC. It yields the protein CASSQGPRAAYQETQYF.

Only one count was recorded for this clone. V usage is TRBV9 and J usage is TRBJ2-5; 9 bases fit TRBD2. V trimming: 0 bases; J trimming: 3 bases; junction bases outside the gene matches: 0. This CDR3 has 14 residues. Germline V gene sequence: CDR1 SGDLS, CDR2 YYNGEE. For the CDR3, the DNA is TGTGCCAGCAGCGTAGTAGCGGGAGAAGAGACCCAGTACTTC. Translation: CASSVVAGEETQYF.

The CDR3, as DNA: TGTGCCACCAGTGATCCGACAGGGTCTAATGAAAAACTGTTTTTT. Protein product: CATSDPTGSNEKLFF. The chain joins TRBV24-1 to TRBJ1-4; 7 bases match TRBD1. Germline assignment: CDR1 KGHDR and CDR2 SFDVKD. Trimming removed 3 bases from V and 3 bases from J; junction bases left unmatched: 3. There are 15 residues in the CDR3.

A few counts support this clone. The genes are TRBV29-1 and TRBJ2-3; D possibly corresponds to TRBD2 (5 bases). The germline V gene has CDR1 SQVTM and CDR2 ANQGSEA. CDR3 size: 15 residues. Trimming left V 4 bases short and J 5 bases short, with 19 bases between. The CDR3 is CSVAAGWGMGDTQYF. CDR3 sequence (DNA): TGCAGCGTTGCGGCGGGTTGGGGAATGGGAGATACGCAGTATTTT.

The chain combines TRBV12-5 with TRBJ2-3; 10 bases line up with TRBD1. This CDR3 is 15 amino acids long. V dropped 0 bases and J dropped 9; count of bases not matched to a gene: 6. Germline CDR1 LGHNT, CDR2 FRNRAP. The CDR3 spells CASGLVGTGDFTQYF. As DNA, the CDR3 is TGTGCTAGTGGTTTGGTAGGGACAGGGGATTTCACGCAGTATTTT.

The genes are TRBV4-2 and TRBJ1-2; the D gene is possibly TRBD1 (6 bases). Trimming removed 0 bases at V and 8 bases at J, with 10 bases between. CDR3 length: 13 residues. In germline, CDR1 is LGHNA, CDR2 YNFKEQ. The CDR3 sequence: CASSQETGNGYTF. The CDR3 coding sequence is TGTGCCAGCAGCCAAGAAACAGGGAACGGCTACACCTTC.

The chain links TRBV13 to TRBJ2-7, with D possibly matching TRBD2 (5 bases). Germline lookup yields CDR1 PRHDT and CDR2 FYEKMQ (reference sequence). Trimming shortened V by 5 bases and J by 4 bases, and 18 bases separated the two germline ends. The CDR3 extends over 15 amino acids. In DNA, the CDR3 is TGTGCCAGCAGCCCCCTCGGAGCGGCCATATACGAGCAGTACTTC. Translated: CASSPLGAAIYEQYF.

This clone turned up a few times. V gene TRBV19 combines with J gene TRBJ1-2; no firm D call. The CDR3 is 14 residues long. The V gene's germline CDR1 is LNHDA and CDR2 SQIVND (reference sequence). V dropped 6 bases and J dropped 8 bases, with 19 bases sitting between them. The CDR3 region has the DNA TGTGCCAGTAGCATCGGACCGGGGATTTCGGGCTACACCTTC. This encodes CASSIGPGISGYTF.

This chain links TRBV11-3 with TRBJ1-1; TRBD1 is a possible D gene (6 bases). The ends were cut back, 10 bases at V and 0 bases at J, with 21 bases in the middle. This CDR3 contains 16 residues. Germline V gives CDR1 SGHNT, CDR2 YENEEA. The CDR3 DNA sequence: TGTGCCATTTTACGGGGTTGGACAGACATGAACACTGAAGCTTTCTTT. Translation: CAILRGWTDMNTEAFF.

This chain connects TRBV7-8 to TRBJ1-2, with 10 nucleotides matching TRBD1. There are 17 residues in the CDR3. The V gene end was trimmed by 5 bases and the J gene end by 3 bases; junction bases not matched to a gene: 12. CDR1 and CDR2 (germline): SGHVS, FQNEAQ. CDR3 loop: CASSRDLTGTGDYGYTF. CDR3 DNA sequence: TGTGCCAGCAGCCGAGACCTTACCGGGACAGGGGACTATGGCTACACCTTC.

This clone appeared a few times. The chain joins TRBV7-2 to TRBJ1-2; 7 nucleotides agree with TRBD1. V trimming: 1 base; J trimming: 0 bases; junction bases outside the gene matches: 14. CDR1 SGHTA and CDR2 FQGNSA come from the germline V gene. The CDR3 has 19 residues. The CDR3 DNA follows: TGTGCCAGCAGCTTAGATCGATCAACAGGGGTTTTAGCTAACTATGGCTACACCTTC. Translating it yields CASSLDRSTGVLANYGYTF.

The CDR3 protein is CASSDGTGTGEQYF. The CDR3 coding sequence is TGCGCCAGCAGTGACGGGACAGGGACGGGCGAGCAGTACTTC. This rearrangement joins TRBV10-1 to TRBJ2-7, with 9 positions matching TRBD1. The germline CDR1 and CDR2 sequences are WNHNN and SYGVQD (reference sequence). The CDR3 totals 14 residues. Trimming took 3 bases from V and 6 from J; bases not matched to a gene: 6.

This sequence joins TRBV7-9 and TRBJ2-1; 9 bases line up with TRBD2. The CDR3 has 12 residues. Trimming removed 3 bases from V and 10 bases from J; junction bases left unmatched: 1. CDR1 is SEHNR and CDR2 is FQNEAQ in the germline V gene (reference sequence). The CDR3 spells CASSFSGREQFF. The CDR3 DNA reads TGTGCCAGCAGCTTCAGCGGGAGGGAGCAGTTCTTC.

The chain recombines TRBV6-6 with TRBJ1-3; tentatively, D is TRBD1 (5 bases). Trimming took off 4 bases at V and 9 bases at J, with 10 bases between the two ends. Looked up from germline, CDR1 is MNHNY and CDR2 is SVGAGI (reference sequence). This CDR3 spans 12 amino acids. CDR3 coding DNA: TGTGCCAGCAGTTCGGGGGAAGGCACCATATATTTT. Its protein product is CASSSGEGTIYF.